Each of the 7 T cell receptor beta chains below was sequenced from the same sample in a study of early T cells in non-severe SARS-CoV-2 infection. TCRdb itself ran the 5' RACE reads through MiXCR, one entry per CDR3 protein. The repertoire holds under 85,000 distinct CDR3 sequences, with 9.5% as singletons. Source material: whole blood. These TCRs come from an adult who was a healthcare worker with PCR-confirmed SARS-CoV-2 infection or an uninfected control (not recorded which).

This clonotype was detected many times. The V and J genes are TRBV24-1 and TRBJ2-3; TRBD1 matches at 10 bases. Germline V CDR1 and CDR2: KGHDR, SFDVKD. The V gene end was trimmed by 3 bases and the J gene end by 1 base; junction bases not matched to a gene: 3. The CDR3 runs to 16 residues. CDR3 bases: TGTGCCACCAGTGATCCAGGGACAGGGGGCACAGATACGCAGTATTTT. This codes for CATSDPGTGGTDTQYF.

Only a few counts were recorded for this clonotype. The chain combines TRBV6-6 with TRBJ2-3; D remains unclear. The CDR3 is made up of 14 amino acids. The V gene's germline CDR1 is MNHNY and CDR2 SVGAGI (reference sequence). V was shortened by 2 bases and J by 3 bases, with 9 bases between the two germline ends. CDR3 sequence: CASSYPSKTDTQYF. The CDR3 region has the DNA TGTGCCAGCAGTTACCCCTCCAAAACAGATACGCAGTATTTT.

This clonotype was observed many times. The chain joins TRBV24-1 to TRBJ2-1, with 10 bases lining up with TRBD2. The CDR3 has 15 amino acids. From germline, CDR1 is KGHDR and CDR2 SFDVKD. With 1 base clipped from V and 9 bases from J, the junction kept 5 bases outside the gene matches. Written as DNA, the CDR3 is TGTGCCACCAGTGATTTAAGTAGCGGGAGGACTGAGCAGTTCTTC. Translating gives CATSDLSSGRTEQFF.

The chain has TRBV5-1 and TRBJ1-1; D ambiguous. V lost 4 bases, J lost 6 bases, and 13 bases lay in between. CDR1 SGHRS and CDR2 YFSETQ come from the germline V gene. CDR3 length: 13 amino acids. Here the CDR3 reads CASSTDIGSEAFF. In nucleotides, the CDR3 is TGCGCCAGCAGCACCGACATCGGGTCTGAAGCTTTCTTT.

The chain recombines TRBV6-1 with TRBJ1-1; no clear D gene. Germline V gene data show CDR1 as MNHNS and CDR2 as SASEGT. CDR3 length: 15 amino acids. V was clipped by 8 bases and J by 0 bases, with 16 bases between them. The DNA of the CDR3 is TGTGCCAGCGGAAGGCTGGCAGTCATGAACACTGAAGCTTTCTTT. This encodes CASGRLAVMNTEAFF.

The sample holds many counts of this clonotype. The chain carries TRBV2 and TRBJ2-7; tentatively, D is TRBD1 or TRBD2 (6 bases each). The CDR3 loop spans 15 amino acids. V lost 7 bases and J lost 0, with 16 bases in between. From germline, CDR1 is SNHLY and CDR2 FYNNEI. The CDR3 loop reads CASTAGGGNSYEQYF. The CDR3 nucleotides read TGTGCCAGCACCGCCGGAGGGGGGAACTCCTACGAGCAGTACTTC.

This clonotype was picked up many times. The chain couples TRBV11-2 to TRBJ2-3; TRBD2 matches 10 bases. CDR3 size: 15 residues. The V and J ends lost 5 bases and 4 bases, in that order; junction bases with no gene match: 6. Germline assignment: CDR1 SGHAT and CDR2 FQNNGV. The CDR3 protein is CASSELLAGADTQYF. For the CDR3, the DNA is TGTGCCAGCAGCGAACTCCTAGCGGGAGCAGATACGCAGTATTTT.